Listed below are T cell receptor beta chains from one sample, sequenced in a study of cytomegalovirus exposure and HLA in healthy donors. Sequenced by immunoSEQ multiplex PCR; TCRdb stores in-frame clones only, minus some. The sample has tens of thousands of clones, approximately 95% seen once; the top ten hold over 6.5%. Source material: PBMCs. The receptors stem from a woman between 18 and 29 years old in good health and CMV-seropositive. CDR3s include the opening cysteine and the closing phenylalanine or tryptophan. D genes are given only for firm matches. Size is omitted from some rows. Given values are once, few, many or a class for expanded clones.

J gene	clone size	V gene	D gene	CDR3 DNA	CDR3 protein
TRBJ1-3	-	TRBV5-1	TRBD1	TGCGCCAGCAGCACCGGGACAGGGGGCTTGGGGAACACCATATATTTT	CASSTGTGGLGNTIYF
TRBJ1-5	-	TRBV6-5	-	TGTGCCAGCAGTTACGACAGGTCGCAGCCCCAGCATTTT	CASSYDRSQPQHF
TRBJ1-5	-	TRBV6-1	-	TGTGCCAGCAGGGGGGGGGACTTAGGCAATCAGCCCCAGCATTTT	CASRGGDLGNQPQHF
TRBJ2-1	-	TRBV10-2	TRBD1	TGCGCCAGCAGGGACAGGGGTGGGGACAATGAGCAGTTCTTC	CASRDRGGDNEQFF
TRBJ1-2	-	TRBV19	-	TGTGCCAGTAGGGAGAGCGTGGGGACACCCTATGGCTACACCTTC	CASRESVGTPYGYTF
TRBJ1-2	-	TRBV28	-	TGTGCCAGCAGTTTATATTCAGGGAATAACTATGGCTACACCTTC	CASSLYSGNNYGYTF
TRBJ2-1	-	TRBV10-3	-	TGTGCCATCAGAACAGTCGGCCATGAGCAGTTCTTC	CAIRTVGHEQFF
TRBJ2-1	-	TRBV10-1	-	TGCGCCAGCAGTGACCATGGCAGAAGCTCCTACAATGAGCAGTTCTTC	CASSDHGRSSYNEQFF
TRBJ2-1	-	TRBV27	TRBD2	TGTGCCAGTTGGGGACTAGCGGGTTACAGCTCCTACAATGAGCAGTTCTTC	CASWGLAGYSSYNEQFF
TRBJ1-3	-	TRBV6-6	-	TGTGCCAGCAGTAGGACACGGGCCGGCTCTGGAAACACCATATATTTT	CASSRTRAGSGNTIYF
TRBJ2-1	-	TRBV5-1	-	TGCGCCAGCAGCTCTGAACTAGGGTCCCGGTATGAGCAGTTCTTC	CASSSELGSRYEQFF
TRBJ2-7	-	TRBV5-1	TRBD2	TGCGCCAGCAGCTTGGGACTAGCGGGAGCCCTCTCCTACGAGCAGTACTTC	CASSLGLAGALSYEQYF
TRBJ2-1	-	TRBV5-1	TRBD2	TGCGCCAGCACCTTAGTTCTAGCGGGGGGCGGGAATGAGCAGTTCTTC	CASTLVLAGGGNEQFF
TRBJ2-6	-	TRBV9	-	TGTGCCAGCAGCGTAGCTCACACCGGGGCCAACGTCCTGACTTTC	CASSVAHTGANVLTF
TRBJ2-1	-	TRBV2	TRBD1	TGTGCCAGCAGTGTGGGGGCAGGGGGTTTCGATGAGCAGTTCTTC	CASSVGAGGFDEQFF
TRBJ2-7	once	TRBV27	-	TGTGCCAGCAGTTTAGAGGCGTCGAGGATGGTCAACGAGCAGTACTTC	CASSLEASRMVNEQYF
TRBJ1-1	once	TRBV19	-	TGTGCCAGTAGTATCACCTCGGGGGGGGCCACTGAAGCTTTCTTT	CASSITSGGATEAFF
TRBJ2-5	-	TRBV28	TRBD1	TGTGCCAGCAGTTTGGAGGGACAGGGGGAGGAAGAGACCCAGTACTTC	CASSLEGQGEEETQYF
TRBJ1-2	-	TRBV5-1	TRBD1	TGCGCCAGCAGCGTAAGGACAGGGTGGTCGAGGGGCTACACCTTC	CASSVRTGWSRGYTF
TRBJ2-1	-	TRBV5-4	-	TGTGCCAGCAGCTTGGCGGTAGCGGCCTACAATGAGCAGTTCTTC	CASSLAVAAYNEQFF
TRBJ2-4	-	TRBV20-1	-	TGCAGTGTTGGGGGCAGAAACATTCAGTACTTC	CSVGGRNIQYF
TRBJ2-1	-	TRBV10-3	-	TGTGCCATTGGAGAAGCCGGGCGCGGGGACAATGAGCAGTTCTTC	CAIGEAGRGDNEQFF
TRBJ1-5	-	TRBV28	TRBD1	TGTGCCAGCAGTCCTACCGGGACAGCGCCTTTTCAGCCCCAGCATTTT	CASSPTGTAPFQPQHF
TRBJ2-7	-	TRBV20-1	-	TGCAGTGCCCCCCGAGGGCCGAAGCAGTACTTC	CSAPRGPKQYF
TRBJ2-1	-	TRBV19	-	TGTGCCAGTAGTATAGAGGGCACCTCTTACAATGAGCAGTTCTTC	CASSIEGTSYNEQFF
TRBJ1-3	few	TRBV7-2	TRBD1	TGTGCCAGCAGCTCCGGGACAGCTGGAAACACCATATATTTT	CASSSGTAGNTIYF
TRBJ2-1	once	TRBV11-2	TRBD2	TGTGCCAGCAGCCTTTCCGGGACTAGCGGGAGCCCTCTCAATGAGCAGTTCTTC	CASSLSGTSGSPLNEQFF
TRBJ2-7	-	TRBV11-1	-	TGTGCCAGCAGCGGGTCCGGGACACAGTCCTACGAGCAGTACTTC	CASSGSGTQSYEQYF
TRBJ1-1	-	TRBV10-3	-	TGTGCCATCAGGGGGGAGGGCACTGAAGCTTTCTTT	CAIRGEGTEAFF
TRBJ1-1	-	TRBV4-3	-	TGCGCCAGCAGCCAAGATGTAGGGAGTGGGGGGAGAGAAGCTTTCTTT	CASSQDVGSGGREAFF